Listed here are 30 T cell receptor beta chains from one sample, sequenced in a study of T cell repertoires in cytomegalovirus infection. Their specific antigens are unknown. TCRdb independently ran MiXCR on the reads; one entry per CDR3 protein. The table includes about 150,000 distinct CDR3 sequences, about 31% detected once. The material sequenced was CD8+ T cells from cultured PBMCs, taken from culture after CMV antigen stimulation. The receptors originated from a human donor in good health (CMV status not recorded). Some clones in this sample may be carry-over from other donors' samples.

The chain recombines TRBV13 with TRBJ2-2, with unresolved D. Germline-derived CDR1 and CDR2 are PRHDT and FYEKMQ (reference sequence). V was pared by 7 bases and J by 6 bases, with 9 bases between. This CDR3 spans 12 amino acids. The chain's CDR3 is CASKGISGELFF. CDR3 coding DNA: TGTGCCAGCAAAGGAATTTCCGGGGAGCTGTTTTTT.

This clonotype was detected many times. V and J are TRBV5-6 and TRBJ2-1; no definite D call. Germline V CDR1 and CDR2: SGHDT, YYEEEE. The V end lost 0 bases, the J end lost 5 bases, and 6 bases lay between the germline ends. This CDR3 comprises 13 residues. CDR3 DNA sequence: TGTGCCAGCAGCTTGGATCTACACAATGAGCAGTTCTTC. Residues: CASSLDLHNEQFF.

The chain has TRBV19 and TRBJ2-7; 8 bases map to TRBD1. The V and J ends lost 6 bases and 5 bases, in that order; junction bases with no gene match: 3. The germline gives CDR1 LNHDA, CDR2 SQIVND (reference sequence). The length of the CDR3 is 12 residues. The CDR3 nucleotides are TGTGCCAGTAGCAGGACAGGGAACGAGCAGTACTTC. This sequence encodes CASSRTGNEQYF.

This clonotype was detected a few times. The chain joins TRBV4-1 to TRBJ2-1; D uncertain. The CDR3 consists of 14 residues. Trimming cost V 3 bases and J 9 bases, with 15 bases left between them. Germline V lookup: CDR1 MGHRA, CDR2 YSYEKL. CDR3 coding DNA: TGCGCCAGCAGCCAGTCATTGCTAGTGACTGAGCAGTTCTTC. Residues: CASSQSLLVTEQFF.

The rearrangement uses TRBV27 and TRBJ2-1, with 9 bases matching TRBD1. From germline, CDR1 is MNHEY and CDR2 SMNVEV (reference sequence). The V and J ends lost 2 bases and 8 bases, in that order; junction bases with no gene match: 16. CDR3 length: 18 residues. The CDR3 here is CASSLQLPPPGQGYEQFF. CDR3 DNA: TGTGCCAGCAGTTTACAACTCCCTCCTCCGGGACAGGGCTATGAGCAGTTCTTC.

This clonotype was recorded at least ten times. The chain is built from TRBV4-1 and TRBJ1-1, with D perhaps TRBD1 (5 bases). This CDR3 has 16 residues. The V end lost 0 bases, the J end lost 2 bases, and 13 bases lay between the germline ends. Germline V CDR1 and CDR2: MGHRA, YSYEKL. Here the CDR3 reads CASSQEGGGLNTEAFF. CDR3 DNA sequence: TGCGCCAGCAGCCAAGAAGGTGGGGGATTAAACACTGAAGCTTTCTTT.

This clonotype was seen a handful of times. The chain recombines TRBV10-2 with TRBJ2-5; no firm D call. This CDR3 contains 14 residues. Trimming removed 2 bases from V and 1 base from J, with 8 bases in between. Germline assignment: CDR1 WSHSY and CDR2 SAAADI. The CDR3 loop reads CASSEVQAQETQYF. CDR3 nucleotide sequence: TGCGCCAGCAGTGAGGTTCAGGCCCAAGAGACCCAGTACTTC.

This clonotype was recorded at least ten times. This chain joins TRBV7-6 and TRBJ2-1; a possible D gene is TRBD1 (5 bases). The CDR3 is 15 amino acids. The germline CDR1 and CDR2 sequences are SGHVS and FNYEAQ. Trimming removed 1 base at V and 4 bases at J, with 11 bases between. CDR3 coding DNA: TGTGCCAGCAGCTTAGGGGTTGGGGCTTACAATGAGCAGTTCTTC. The encoded protein is CASSLGVGAYNEQFF.

This clonotype turned up a few times. V gene TRBV27 combines with J gene TRBJ1-6; no definite D call. The CDR3 contains 16 residues. Trimming left V 5 bases short and J 5 bases short, with 16 bases between. Germline V gene lookup returns CDR1 MNHEY and CDR2 SMNVEV (reference sequence). The CDR3 reads CASSPQNPTDNSPLHF. As DNA, the CDR3 is TGTGCCAGCAGTCCCCAGAACCCAACCGATAATTCACCCCTCCACTTT.

V usage is TRBV4-1 and J usage is TRBJ2-1; D unclear. Germline assignment: CDR1 MGHRA and CDR2 YSYEKL. The V gene lost 4 bases and the J gene lost 8 bases, with 9 bases spanning the gap. CDR3 length: 12 amino acids. CDR3 in amino acids: CASSLQGYEQFF. Here the CDR3 DNA reads TGCGCCAGCAGCCTCCAAGGATATGAGCAGTTCTTC.

Ten or more counts support this clonotype. The rearrangement joins TRBV6-4 to TRBJ2-3, with D tentatively TRBD1 (6 bases). Germline loops: CDR1 MRHNA, CDR2 SNTAGT. There are 13 residues in the CDR3. Trimming cost V 6 bases and J 2 bases, with 9 bases left between them. The CDR3 is CASRRDNTDTQYF. CDR3 bases: TGTGCCAGCAGGAGGGACAACACAGATACGCAGTATTTT.

This sequence joins TRBV6-5 and TRBJ2-1; 12 bases line up with TRBD2. Trimming cost V 0 bases and J 9 bases; bases outside gene matches: 9. From germline, CDR1 is MNHEY and CDR2 SVGAGI. This CDR3 comprises 17 residues. CDR3 sequence: CASSYSTASGGDSEQFF. CDR3 nucleotides: TGTGCCAGCAGTTACTCGACAGCTAGCGGGGGGGACAGTGAGCAGTTCTTC.

About this clonotype: Possible read error: a much larger clone is one base away. The chain recombines TRBV7-2 with TRBJ2-3; D may be TRBD1 (7 bases). CDR3 size: 14 residues. CDR1 and CDR2 (germline): SGHTA, FQGNSA. CDR3 bases: TGTGCCAGCAGCTGGATAGGGGGGACAGATACGCGGTATTTT. Protein sequence: CASSWIGGTDTRYF.

J is TRBJ2-7 and V is TRBV2; 10 bases agree with TRBD1. V shed 1 base, J shed 2 bases, and the junction held 2 bases outside the gene matches. Germline V gene data show CDR1 as SNHLY and CDR2 as FYNNEI. CDR3 length: 15 residues. CDR3 residues: CASSEVDRGTYEQYF. CDR3 in DNA: TGTGCCAGCAGTGAAGTGGACAGGGGGACCTACGAGCAGTACTTC. The whole variable domain, remainder taken from reference TRBV2 and TRBJ2-7, is EPEVTQTPSHQVTQMGQEVILRCVPISNHLYFYWYRQILGQKVEFLVSFYNNEISEKSEIFDDQFSVERPDGSNFTLKIRSTKLEDSAMYFCASSEVDRGTYEQYFGPGTRLTVT.

The V call is TRBV4-3, the J call TRBJ2-7; D remains ambiguous. Trimming cost V 0 bases and J 2 bases, with 5 bases left between them. CDR1 and CDR2 from the germline V gene are LGHNA and YSLEER. The CDR3 consists of 13 residues. The CDR3 DNA reads TGCGCCAGCAGCCAAGAATCTCCCTACGAGCAGTACTTC. Translating gives CASSQESPYEQYF.

This clonotype was detected a few times. The chain links TRBV6-5 to TRBJ1-5, with D unclear. Trimming took 0 bases from V and 1 from J, leaving 7 bases between them. Germline lookup yields CDR1 MNHEY and CDR2 SVGAGI. The CDR3 is 15 amino acids. The CDR3 loop is CASSYSHDSNQPQHF. The CDR3 nucleotides are TGTGCCAGCAGTTACTCGCACGACAGCAATCAGCCCCAGCATTTT.

This clonotype showed up just a few times. The V and J genes are TRBV6-6 and TRBJ2-5; 10 bases align to TRBD1. With 5 bases clipped from V and 0 bases from J, the junction kept 12 bases outside the gene matches. Germline V gives CDR1 MNHNY, CDR2 SVGAGI (reference sequence). The CDR3 length is 18 residues. The CDR3 loop is CASSDPGQGTKNQETQYF. Written as DNA, the CDR3 is TGTGCCAGCAGTGACCCGGGACAGGGGACAAAAAACCAAGAGACCCAGTACTTC.

The CDR3, as DNA: TGTGCCAGCAGCTTAAAGGGGTTCCATGAGCAGTTCTTC. Residues: CASSLKGFHEQFF. The V call is TRBV7-2, the J call TRBJ2-1, with D perhaps TRBD1 (5 bases). The V and J ends lost 2 bases and 8 bases respectively, with 10 bases between them. In germline, CDR1 is SGHTA, CDR2 FQGNSA. The CDR3 loop spans 13 amino acids. Full variable domain (missing parts from reference TRBV7-2 and TRBJ2-1): GAGVSQSPSNKVTEKGKDVELRCDPISGHTALYWYRQSLGQGLEFLIYFQGNSAPDKSGLPSDRFSAERTGGSVSTLTIQRTQQEDSAVYLCASSLKGFHEQFFGPGTRLTVL.

As concerns this clonotype: A junction boundary mismatches the germline segment, possibly from a read error. V is TRBV7-6 and J is TRBJ2-3, with TRBD2 matching over 9 bases. This CDR3 contains 14 residues. The germline CDR1 and CDR2 sequences are SGHVS and FNYEAQ. This CDR3 is CASSFSGGTDTQNF. In DNA form, the CDR3 reads TGTGCCAGCAGCTTTAGCGGGGGCACAGATACGCAGAATTTT.

This clonotype was seen at least ten times. The rearrangement uses TRBV7-2 and TRBJ2-3; the D is unclear. The CDR3 is 12 amino acids. V was trimmed by 3 bases and J by 5 bases, leaving 6 bases between them. Germline V CDR1 and CDR2: SGHTA, FQGNSA. CDR3 bases: TGTGCCAGCAGCTTCCCCGTAGATACGCAGTATTTT. Amino acids: CASSFPVDTQYF.

The chain carries TRBV6-1 and TRBJ2-7, with D perhaps matching TRBD2 (5 bases). V lost 3 bases and J lost 4, with 7 bases in between. This CDR3 comprises 12 residues. Germline-derived CDR1 and CDR2 are MNHNS and SASEGT. CDR3 region: CASSEPGYEQYF. The DNA of the CDR3 is TGTGCCAGCAGTGAGCCGGGGTACGAGCAGTACTTC.

The genes are TRBV4-1 and TRBJ1-2; the D gene is possibly TRBD1 (5 bases). The CDR3 is 13 residues long. Germline V CDR1 and CDR2: MGHRA, YSYEKL. V shed 1 base and J shed 3 bases, with 6 bases lying between them. CDR3 sequence reads: CASSQVGDYGYTF. The CDR3 coding sequence is TGCGCCAGCAGCCAAGTGGGGGACTATGGCTACACCTTC.

The chain has TRBV11-1 and TRBJ2-5, with TRBD2 matching over 7 bases. The CDR3 runs 13 residues. V shed 5 bases, J shed 7 bases, and the junction held 7 bases outside the gene matches. Looked up from germline, CDR1 is SGHAT and CDR2 is FQDESV (reference sequence). CDR3 DNA sequence: TGTGCCAGCAGCGGCGGGACTACCGGGACCCAGTACTTC. Amino acids: CASSGGTTGTQYF.

This rearrangement joins TRBV6-5 to TRBJ2-2, with 11 bases lining up with TRBD2. Trimming cost V 6 bases and J 1 base; bases outside gene matches: 1. The length of the CDR3 is 15 residues. Germline CDR1 and CDR2: MNHEY and SVGAGI. The CDR3 region is CASRTSGMNTGELFF. As DNA, the CDR3 is TGTGCCAGCAGGACTAGCGGGATGAACACCGGGGAGCTGTTTTTT.

The V and J genes are TRBV4-1 and TRBJ2-2; the D call may be TRBD1 or TRBD2 (6 bases each). Germline V gene data show CDR1 as MGHRA and CDR2 as YSYEKL. The V end was cut by 0 bases, the J end by 6 bases, with 20 bases between. This CDR3 contains 18 residues. The CDR3 DNA sequence: TGCGCCAGCAGCCAAGAAGGGGAACAGGGACTGGGGTCCGGGGAGCTGTTTTTT. It is translated as CASSQEGEQGLGSGELFF.

V and J are TRBV20-1 and TRBJ1-2, with D possibly TRBD1 on 5 matching bases. Trimming took off 0 bases at V and 7 bases at J, with 18 bases between the two ends. Germline CDR1 is DFQATT and CDR2 is SNEGSKA (reference sequence). The CDR3 length is 15 residues. Written as DNA, the CDR3 is TGCAGTGCTAGAGATCCGGAAGGGGTGTTCGGTGGCTACACCTTC. This translates into CSARDPEGVFGGYTF.

The sample holds many counts of this clonotype. The chain combines TRBV7-2 with TRBJ2-2; 14 bases are shared with TRBD2. The germline V gene encodes CDR1 SGHTA and CDR2 FQGNSA. CDR3 length: 16 residues. V shed 5 bases and J 1 base; nucleotides not matched to a gene: 0. In DNA form, the CDR3 reads TGTGCCAGCAGCGGACTAGCGGGGGGGAACACCGGGGAGCTGTTTTTT. It translates to CASSGLAGGNTGELFF.

The chain employs TRBV28 and TRBJ2-7; the D gene is possibly TRBD2 (5 bases). CDR3 length: 16 amino acids. The V gene lost 4 bases and the J gene lost 5 bases, with 21 bases spanning the gap. CDR1 MDHEN and CDR2 SYDVKM come from the germline V gene. The CDR3 DNA is TGTGCCAGCAGTTCCCCGCCTCGCACTGGACTCCACGAGCAGTACTTC. Translated: CASSSPPRTGLHEQYF.

This clonotype was picked up one time. The rearrangement joins TRBV19 to TRBJ2-7; D perhaps matches TRBD1 (6 bases). The V and J ends lost 5 bases and 2 bases respectively, with 13 bases between them. The CDR3 is 14 amino acids. Germline assignment: CDR1 LNHDA and CDR2 SQIVND (reference sequence). The CDR3 bases are TGTGCCAGTAGTCTCAACAGGGCTCCCTACGAGCAGTACTTC. Encoded protein: CASSLNRAPYEQYF.

This clonotype has at least ten counts. The CDR3 nucleotides are TGTGCCAGCAGCTTATCCGAGAGCTCCTACAATGAGCAGTTCTTC. This encodes CASSLSESSYNEQFF. The rearrangement joins TRBV7-9 to TRBJ2-1; D ambiguous. The CDR3 extends over 15 amino acids. CDR1 is SEHNR and CDR2 is FQNEAQ in the germline V gene (reference sequence). V gave up 2 bases and J gave up 0 bases, with 8 bases separating them.